The source of this TCR beta chain is a study of blood T cell repertoires in COVID-19. Study details: The United States, Italy and Spain were the sources of the acute and convalescent COVID-19 samples. PBMCs, B-cell-depleted T cells, or T cells provided the cDNA or gDNA that made up the material.

The authors' processing: Nucleated cell counts were estimated from reference gene primer amplification. The repertoire was sequenced with immunoSEQ multiplex PCR; TCRdb's copy has only in-frame clones and lacks some. The V and J calls and clone size are taken from that table; D and trimming were inferred from the DNA. The sample has 100,000 or so clones; 65% to 75% are singletons. The V gene lost 3 bases and the J gene lost 8 bases, with 13 bases spanning the gap. The CDR3 sequence is 13 residues long. The source of this sequence is a man aged 80 or over with acute or convalescent COVID-19. The sequenced sample consisted of peripheral blood. J is TRBJ1-2 and V is TRBV12-3 or TRBV12-4; a possible D gene is TRBD1 (5 bases). CDR3 residues: CASSFDSRSGYTF. CDR3 sequence (DNA): TGTGCCAGCAGTTTCGACAGTAGGAGCGGCTACACCTTC.